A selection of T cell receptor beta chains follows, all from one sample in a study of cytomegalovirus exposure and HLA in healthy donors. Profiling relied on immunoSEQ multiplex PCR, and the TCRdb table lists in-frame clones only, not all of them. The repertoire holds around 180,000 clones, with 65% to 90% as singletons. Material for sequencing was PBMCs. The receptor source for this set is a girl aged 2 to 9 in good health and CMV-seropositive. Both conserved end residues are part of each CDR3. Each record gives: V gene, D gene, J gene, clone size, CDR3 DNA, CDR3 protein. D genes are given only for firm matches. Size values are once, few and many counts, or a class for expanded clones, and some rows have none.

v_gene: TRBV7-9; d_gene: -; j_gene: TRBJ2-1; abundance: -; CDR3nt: TGTGCCAGCAGCTTAGGGAGTGAGCAGTTCTTC; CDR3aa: CASSLGSEQFF
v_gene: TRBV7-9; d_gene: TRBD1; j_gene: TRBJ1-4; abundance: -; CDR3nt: TGTGCCAGCAGCTGGGACAGGGGCATGACTAATGAAAAACTGTTTTTT; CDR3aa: CASSWDRGMTNEKLFF
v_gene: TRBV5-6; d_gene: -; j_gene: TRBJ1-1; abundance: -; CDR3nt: TGTGCCAGCAGCTTGCCCCTGGGGGGTGAAGCTTTCTTT; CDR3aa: CASSLPLGGEAFF
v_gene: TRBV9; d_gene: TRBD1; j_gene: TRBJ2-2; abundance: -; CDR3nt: TGTGCCAGCAGCAGCGGCCAAACAGGGGTCACCGGGGAGCTGTTTTTT; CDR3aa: CASSSGQTGVTGELFF
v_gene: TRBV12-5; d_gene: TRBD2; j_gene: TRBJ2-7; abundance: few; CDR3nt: TGTGCTAGTGGTTTAGCGGGGAGGTTTGGCGAGCAGTACTTC; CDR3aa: CASGLAGRFGEQYF
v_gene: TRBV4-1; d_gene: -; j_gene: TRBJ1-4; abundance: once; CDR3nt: TGCGCCAGCAGCCAAGAAGTGAAAGGGAGAATTTGGTTCAGACTGTTTTTT; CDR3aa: CASSQEVKGRIWFRLFF
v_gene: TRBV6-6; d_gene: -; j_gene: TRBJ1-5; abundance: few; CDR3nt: TGTGCCAGCATTGACACCTTCTCGAGCAATCAGCCCCAGCATTTT; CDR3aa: CASIDTFSSNQPQHF
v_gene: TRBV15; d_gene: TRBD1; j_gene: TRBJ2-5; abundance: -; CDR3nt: TGTGCCACCAGCAGGACAGGGTTCGAAGAGACCCAGTACTTC; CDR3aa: CATSRTGFEETQYF
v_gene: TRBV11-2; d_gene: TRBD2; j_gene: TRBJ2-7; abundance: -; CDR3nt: TGTGCCAGCAGCCCTCCCTTTAGCGGGGGGACTGCACTGTACTACGAGCAGTACTTC; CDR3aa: CASSPPFSGGTALYYEQYF
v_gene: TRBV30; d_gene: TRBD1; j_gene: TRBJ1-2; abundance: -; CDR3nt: TGTGCCTGGAGGGGAAAACCGGGACAGGGGGCTAATGGCTACACCTTC; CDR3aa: CAWRGKPGQGANGYTF
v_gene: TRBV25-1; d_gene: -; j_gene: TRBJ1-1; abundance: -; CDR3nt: TGTGCCAGCAGTTCGAGTGTGGAAGCTTTCTTT; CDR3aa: CASSSSVEAFF
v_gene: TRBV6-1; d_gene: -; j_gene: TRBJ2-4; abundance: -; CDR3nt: TGTGCCAGTAGTGAAGCGCCCCCAATTCGGGACATTCAGTACTTC; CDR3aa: CASSEAPPIRDIQYF
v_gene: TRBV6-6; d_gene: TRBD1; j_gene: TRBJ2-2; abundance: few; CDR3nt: TGTGCCAGCAAGGGACAGCGAAACACCGGGGAGCTGTTTTTT; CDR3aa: CASKGQRNTGELFF
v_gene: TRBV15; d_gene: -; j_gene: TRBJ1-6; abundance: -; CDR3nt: TGTGCCACCAGCAGAGATCAGGGGAGCTCCTATAATTCACCCCTCCACTTT; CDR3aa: CATSRDQGSSYNSPLHF
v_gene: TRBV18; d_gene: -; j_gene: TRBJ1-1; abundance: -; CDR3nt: TGTGCCAGCTCACCACCGGGGGGGCTGAACACTGAAGCTTTCTTT; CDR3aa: CASSPPGGLNTEAFF
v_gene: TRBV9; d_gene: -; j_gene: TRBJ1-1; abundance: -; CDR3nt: TGTGCCAGCAGCGTAGGTCAGGGGTTAACTGAAGCTTTCTTT; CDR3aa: CASSVGQGLTEAFF
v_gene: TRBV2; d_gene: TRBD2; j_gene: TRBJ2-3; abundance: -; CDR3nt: TGTGCCAGCAAGGAACTAGCGGGGGGCCTATCCACAGATACGCAGTATTTT; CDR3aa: CASKELAGGLSTDTQYF
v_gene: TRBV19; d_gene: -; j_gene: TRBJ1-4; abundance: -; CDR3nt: TGTGCCAGTAGTCCGCGCCACCAAACGGAGAAACTGTTTTTT; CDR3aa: CASSPRHQTEKLFF
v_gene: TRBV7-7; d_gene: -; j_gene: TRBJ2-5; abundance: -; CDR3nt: TGTGCTAGCAGCTTAGCGCGGGTGGGGCAAGAGACCCAGTACTTC; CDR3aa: CASSLARVGQETQYF
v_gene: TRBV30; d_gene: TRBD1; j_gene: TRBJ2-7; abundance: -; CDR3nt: TGTGCCGGAAACCAGGGGGACGAACTAACCTACGAGCAGTACTTC; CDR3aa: CAGNQGDELTYEQYF
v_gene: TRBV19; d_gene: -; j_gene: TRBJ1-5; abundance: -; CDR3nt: TGTGCCAGTAACCGCGGGGATAGCAATCAGCCCCAGCATTTT; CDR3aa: CASNRGDSNQPQHF
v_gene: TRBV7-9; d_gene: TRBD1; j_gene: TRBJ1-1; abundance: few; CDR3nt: TGTGCCAGCAGCGTAGAGATACTGACAGGGGTCCCTGAAGCTTTCTTT; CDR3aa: CASSVEILTGVPEAFF
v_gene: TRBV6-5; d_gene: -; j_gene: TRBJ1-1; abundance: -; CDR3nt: TGTGCCAGCAGTTATTCTCAGGGGCAAACTGAAGCTTTCTTT; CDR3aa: CASSYSQGQTEAFF
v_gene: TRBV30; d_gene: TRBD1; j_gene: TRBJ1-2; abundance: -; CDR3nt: TGTGCCTGGAGTACAGGGGATGGCTACACCTTC; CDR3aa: CAWSTGDGYTF
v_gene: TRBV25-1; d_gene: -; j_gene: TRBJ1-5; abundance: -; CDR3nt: TGTGCCAGCAGTGAATCGGGAGGGCAGCCCCAGCATTTT; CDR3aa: CASSESGGQPQHF
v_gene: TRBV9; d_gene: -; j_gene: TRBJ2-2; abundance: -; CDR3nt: TGTGCCAGCAGCCCGGGACTGAAGTTAGAGCTGTTTTTT; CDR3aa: CASSPGLKLELFF
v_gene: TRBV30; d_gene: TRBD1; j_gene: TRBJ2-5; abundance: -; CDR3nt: TGTGCCTGGAGTTCGGGGACAGGGGGGTCAGAGACCCAGTACTTC; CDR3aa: CAWSSGTGGSETQYF
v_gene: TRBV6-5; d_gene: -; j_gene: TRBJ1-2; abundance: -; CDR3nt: TGTGCCAGCAGTTACGAGGGTCGCGGCTACACCTTC; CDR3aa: CASSYEGRGYTF
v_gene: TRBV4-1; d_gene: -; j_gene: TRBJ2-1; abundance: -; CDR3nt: TGCGCCAGCAGCCAAGTTCTCGGGGAGGAGCAGTTCTTC; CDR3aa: CASSQVLGEEQFF
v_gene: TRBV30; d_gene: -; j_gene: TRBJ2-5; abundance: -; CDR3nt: TGTGCCTGGAGTCTTGTACGGGTCGAGACCCAGTACTTC; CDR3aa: CAWSLVRVETQYF
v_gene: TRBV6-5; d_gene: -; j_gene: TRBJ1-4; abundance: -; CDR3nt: TGTGCCAGCAGCCCGACAATTACTGGTGAAAAACTGTTTTTT; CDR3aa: CASSPTITGEKLFF
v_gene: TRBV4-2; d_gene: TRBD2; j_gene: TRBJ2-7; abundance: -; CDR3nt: TGTGCCAGCAGCCAAGCACTAGCGGCCAGCTCCTACGAGCAGTACTTC; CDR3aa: CASSQALAASSYEQYF
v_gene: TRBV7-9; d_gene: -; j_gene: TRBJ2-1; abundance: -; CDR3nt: TGTGCCAGCAGCTTATTTTCTGGCGGATACAATGAGCAGTTCTTC; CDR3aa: CASSLFSGGYNEQFF
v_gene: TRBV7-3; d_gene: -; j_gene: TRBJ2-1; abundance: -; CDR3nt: TGTGCCAGCAGCTTAAATGGAGGCCCCTACAATGAGCAGTTCTTC; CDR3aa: CASSLNGGPYNEQFF
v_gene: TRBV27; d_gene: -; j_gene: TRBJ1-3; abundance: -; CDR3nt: TGTGCCAGCAGCGCCCGACGTGGGGGGTCTGGAAACACCATATATTTT; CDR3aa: CASSARRGGSGNTIYF
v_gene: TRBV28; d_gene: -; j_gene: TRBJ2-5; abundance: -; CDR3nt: TGTGCCAGCAGTTTCTTTCAGGAGACCCAGTACTTC; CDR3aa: CASSFFQETQYF
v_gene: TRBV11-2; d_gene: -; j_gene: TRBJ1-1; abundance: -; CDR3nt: TGTGCCAGCAGGCCTATTCGAGACACTGAAGCTTTCTTT; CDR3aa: CASRPIRDTEAFF
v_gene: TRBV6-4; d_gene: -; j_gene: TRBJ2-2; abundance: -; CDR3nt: TGTGCCAGCAGCACTAATGAAACCGGGGAGCTGTTTTTT; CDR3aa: CASSTNETGELFF
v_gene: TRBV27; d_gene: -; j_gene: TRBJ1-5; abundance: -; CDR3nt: TGTGCCAGCAGTTTATTCGGGGTCGGTGATCAGCCCCAGCATTTT; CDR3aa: CASSLFGVGDQPQHF
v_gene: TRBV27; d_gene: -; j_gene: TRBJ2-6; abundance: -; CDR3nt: TGTGCCAGCAGTTCGGGGGTCTTGGCTGGGGCCAACGTCCTGACTTTC; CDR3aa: CASSSGVLAGANVLTF
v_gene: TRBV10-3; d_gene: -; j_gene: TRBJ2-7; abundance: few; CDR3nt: TGTGCCATCAGTGAGTCTCTCGTCTCCTACGAGCAGTACTTC; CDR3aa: CAISESLVSYEQYF